These 12 T cell receptor beta chains were all obtained from the same sample, sequenced in a study of memory CD4+ T cells and cytomegalovirus serostatus. Single viable CD3+CD4+CD8-CD45RO+ cells were sorted as the memory CD4+ T cells. Clones were sequenced by immunoSEQ multiplex PCR, and TCRdb holds only the in-frame ones, with some missing. Here the sample spans about 64,000 clones, over 60% being singletons. Specimen: memory CD4+ T cells from blood. All receptors come from an adult in good health and CMV-seronegative.

This clone was observed a few times. This chain joins TRBV5-1 and TRBJ2-1, with D hard to call. V was cut by 8 bases and J by 2 bases, with 14 bases left in between. CDR1 and CDR2 (germline): SGHRS, YFSETQ. The CDR3 covers 14 residues. This CDR3 reads CASRKDVAYNEQFF. The CDR3 DNA reads as TGCGCCAGTAGAAAGGACGTGGCCTACAATGAGCAGTTCTTC.

The CDR3 DNA reads as TGCGCCAGCAGCCCTGGACAGAGGTATCAGCCCCAGCATTTT. This sequence encodes CASSPGQRYQPQHF. This chain uses TRBV5-1 with TRBJ1-5; a weak D match, TRBD1 (6 bases). CDR3 length: 14 amino acids. The V and J ends lost 4 bases and 5 bases respectively, with 13 bases between them. Germline V CDR1 and CDR2: SGHRS, YFSETQ.

The chain combines TRBV7-6 with TRBJ2-2; 11 bases line up with TRBD2. The germline gives CDR1 SGHVS, CDR2 FNYEAQ. CDR3 length: 17 amino acids. V shed 6 bases and J 4 bases; nucleotides not matched to a gene: 10. The CDR3 loop is CASSRYSGRAGTGELFF. CDR3 DNA: TGTGCCAGCAGTCGATATAGCGGGAGGGCAGGCACCGGGGAGCTGTTTTTT.

This chain links TRBV4-3 with TRBJ2-1, with 9 bases lining up with TRBD2. The CDR3 loop spans 17 amino acids. Germline V CDR1 and CDR2: LGHNA, YSLEER. With V trimmed by 1 base and J by 7 bases, 11 bases remained unmatched. The CDR3 nucleotides read TGCGCCAGCAGCCAAGGAGGGCTAGCGGGGTTGACAAATGAGCAGTTCTTC. Translation: CASSQGGLAGLTNEQFF.

This chain's CDR3 is CASSSQGTQYF. In DNA, the CDR3 is TGCGCCAGCAGTTCACAAGGGACGCAGTATTTT. The rearrangement links TRBV5-1 to TRBJ2-3; no definite D call. V was trimmed by 5 bases and J by 9 bases, leaving 10 bases between them. There are 11 residues in the CDR3. The germline V gene encodes CDR1 SGHRS and CDR2 YFSETQ.

The gene calls are TRBV5-1 and TRBJ2-7; D possibly corresponds to TRBD1 (5 bases). CDR3 size: 13 residues. V dropped 1 base and J dropped 4 bases, with 9 bases sitting between them. CDR1 and CDR2 (germline): SGHRS, YFSETQ. In nucleotides, the CDR3 is TGCGCCAGCAGCTTGCAGGGTTTATACGAGCAGTACTTC. Translated, it gives CASSLQGLYEQYF.

The chain employs TRBV4-1 and TRBJ2-7; TRBD1 agrees at 8 bases. After removal of 3 bases from V and 6 bases from J, the junction contained 13 bases not matched to a gene. CDR1 is MGHRA, CDR2 YSYEKL, per germline. This CDR3 contains 16 residues. This chain's CDR3 is CASSQIGGRGPVEQYF. CDR3 sequence (DNA): TGCGCCAGCAGCCAGATCGGGGGCAGGGGGCCGGTCGAGCAGTACTTC.

The chain joins TRBV5-1 to TRBJ2-2; TRBD1 matches at 9 bases. Trimming at V came to 4 bases and at J to 5 bases, leaving 3 bases not matched to a gene. The germline gives CDR1 SGHRS, CDR2 YFSETQ. CDR3 length: 14 amino acids. Here the CDR3 DNA reads TGCGCCAGCAGCCGACAGGGGGGAACCGGGGAGCTGTTTTTT. Translation: CASSRQGGTGELFF.

The gene calls are TRBV6-5 and TRBJ2-5; tentative D call: TRBD2 (6 bases). CDR1 MNHEY and CDR2 SVGAGI come from the germline V gene. The CDR3 has 15 amino acids. The V and J ends lost 7 bases and 1 base respectively, with 16 bases between them. The CDR3 nucleotides are TGTGCCAGCACTAACGGGATCGGGGGCCAAGAGACCCAGTACTTC. Residues: CASTNGIGGQETQYF.

CDR3: CASSPTLFGSGANVLTF. DNA of the CDR3: TGCGCCAGCAGCCCCACGCTCTTCGGATCCGGGGCCAACGTCCTGACTTTC. The V and J genes are TRBV5-1 and TRBJ2-6; no clear D. V was trimmed by 4 bases and J by 4 bases, leaving 18 bases between them. Germline assignment: CDR1 SGHRS and CDR2 YFSETQ. CDR3 length: 17 residues.

The chain has TRBV5-1 and TRBJ2-7, with D maybe TRBD1 (6 bases). This CDR3 spans 13 amino acids. Germline V gene sequence: CDR1 SGHRS, CDR2 YFSETQ. Trimming shortened V by 2 bases and J by 7 bases, and 13 bases separated the two germline ends. CDR3 nucleotide sequence: TGCGCCAGCAGCTTCGGGACATCGAGTGAGCAGTACTTC. This encodes CASSFGTSSEQYF.

This clone occurred a few times. The chain combines TRBV28 with TRBJ1-2, with a weak D call TRBD1 (5 bases). The germline V gene has CDR1 MDHEN and CDR2 SYDVKM. The V end was cut by 4 bases, the J end by 2 bases, with 14 bases between. This CDR3 contains 15 residues. The CDR3 region has the DNA TGTGCCAGCAGTTCCTTGGGGGGTGGGAACTATGGCTACACCTTC. Encoded protein: CASSSLGGGNYGYTF.